The clone carrying this T cell receptor beta chain was counted between two and nine times. As yet, its antigen is unknown. Germline CDR1 reads SGHTA; CDR2 reads FQGNSA. The CDR3 totals 12 residues. Trimming took off 4 bases at V and 8 bases at J, with 9 bases between the two ends. The data were obtained in a study of post-analysis software for immune sequencing data. At the level of the study: Both relapsing-remitting and secondary progressive multiple sclerosis featured among the disease courses, as did progressive-relapsing multiple sclerosis.

Unique molecular identifiers were built into the TCR beta cDNA libraries. Researchers reported some 500,000 cDNA molecules coming from 1 to 10 million T cells. TCRdb re-analysed the PCR reads in MiXCR, keeping a single row per CDR3 protein. Of approximately 400,000 distinct CDR3 sequences in the sample, around 37% are singletons; the top ten hold over 10%. Study-level findings and limits: A significant reduction in normalized Chao1 diversity was observed in multiple sclerosis patients versus controls. TRBV5-6, TRBV5-1 and TRBV20-1 were among roughly 5 TRBV segments more frequent in patients than controls.

The receptor comes from a girl aged 5 to 17 with multiple sclerosis. This chain connects TRBV7-2 to TRBJ2-1; D is unresolved. Sequences were obtained from blood. In nucleotides, the CDR3 is TGTGCCAGCAGCTCCCCCCGCGATGAGCAGTTCTTC. Translated: CASSSPRDEQFF.